This TCR beta chain was sequenced during a study of graft-versus-host responses after intestinal transplantation. Study background: As for transplant type, recipients had multivisceral, liver-intestinal, or isolated intestinal grafts.

The assay was immunoSEQ multiplex PCR, and TCRdb's table has in-frame clones only and misses some. Of tens of thousands of clones listed, approximately 92% are singletons. Looked up from germline, CDR1 is MGHRA and CDR2 is YSYEKL. The CDR3 totals 16 residues. After removal of 4 bases from V and 5 bases from J, the junction contained 12 bases not matched to a gene. V and J are TRBV4-1 and TRBJ2-5; 8 positions match TRBD2. The receptor was derived from a human patient who received an intestinal transplant, so some T cells may come from the graft donor. The input for sequencing was PBMCs, taken about 250 days after intestinal transplant. In DNA, the CDR3 is TGCGCCAGCAGCCCGGCGGAGCGGGAGACAGAGGAGACCCAGTACTTC. Its translation is CASSPAERETEETQYF.